This T cell receptor (beta chain) was recorded in a study of blood T cell repertoires in COVID-19. Clones were sequenced by immunoSEQ multiplex PCR, and TCRdb holds only the in-frame ones, with some missing. Among 150,000 to 180,000 clones listed, roughly four fifths were seen once. CDR1 is SGHNT, CDR2 YYREEE, per germline (reference sequence). The CDR3 runs 18 residues. V shed 3 bases, J shed 1 base, and the junction held 9 bases outside the gene matches. This TCR was recovered from a man at least 80 years old with acute or convalescent COVID-19. The rearrangement joins TRBV5-4 to TRBJ2-5, with 13 bases fitting TRBD2. The sample taken for sequencing was peripheral blood. For the CDR3, the DNA is TGTGCCAGCAGCTCGGCCGGACTAGCGGGGGAGTTCCAAGAGACCCAGTACTTC. Translation: CASSSAGLAGEFQETQYF.